This note documents a single T cell receptor (beta chain) sequence. The antigen is undetermined. The CDR3 loop spans 17 amino acids. Germline loops: CDR1 SGHTA, CDR2 FQGNSA. V lost 5 bases, J lost 5 bases, and 21 bases lay in between. TCRdb independently ran MiXCR on the 5' RACE reads; one entry per CDR3 protein. Here the sample spans 100,000 to 150,000 distinct CDR3 sequences, about 10% being singletons. The data are from a study of CD8 T cells in ankylosing spondylitis. Broader study findings: Several highly homologous variants formed a TCR beta motif that appeared characteristic of ankylosing spondylitis blood.

J is TRBJ2-2 and V is TRBV7-2; D may match TRBD1 or TRBD2 (6 bases each). This TCR was recovered from a female donor with ankylosing spondylitis or in good health (not recorded which). The specimen sequenced was blood, either unsorted or a sorted T cell fraction (not recorded which). CDR3 coding DNA: TGTGCCAGCAGCCACCGGGGACGTAGGGGGGTTACCGGGGAGCTGTTTTTT. Translated: CASSHRGRRGVTGELFF.